This T cell receptor (beta chain) was recorded in a study of early T cells in non-severe SARS-CoV-2 infection. Study overall: Chains were not paired, and sequencing was done on bulk RNA from unsorted whole blood.

Looked up from germline, CDR1 is SQVTM and CDR2 is ANQGSEA. The ends were cut back, 2 bases at V and 3 bases at J, with 11 bases in the middle. This CDR3 region has 14 residues. Unique molecular identifiers were attached to individual cDNA molecules. TCRdb reprocessed the 5' RACE reads with MiXCR, giving one entry per CDR3 protein. The data show some 110,000 distinct CDR3 sequences, under 15% seen once. Sequencing was done on a sample of whole blood. This clonotype was sampled from an adult who was a healthcare worker with PCR-confirmed SARS-CoV-2 infection or an uninfected control (not recorded which). This chain uses TRBV29-1 with TRBJ2-1, with D perhaps TRBD1 or TRBD2 (6 bases each). The CDR3 loop reads CSVETGALYNEQFF. CDR3 DNA sequence: TGCAGCGTTGAAACGGGGGCCCTCTACAATGAGCAGTTCTTC.